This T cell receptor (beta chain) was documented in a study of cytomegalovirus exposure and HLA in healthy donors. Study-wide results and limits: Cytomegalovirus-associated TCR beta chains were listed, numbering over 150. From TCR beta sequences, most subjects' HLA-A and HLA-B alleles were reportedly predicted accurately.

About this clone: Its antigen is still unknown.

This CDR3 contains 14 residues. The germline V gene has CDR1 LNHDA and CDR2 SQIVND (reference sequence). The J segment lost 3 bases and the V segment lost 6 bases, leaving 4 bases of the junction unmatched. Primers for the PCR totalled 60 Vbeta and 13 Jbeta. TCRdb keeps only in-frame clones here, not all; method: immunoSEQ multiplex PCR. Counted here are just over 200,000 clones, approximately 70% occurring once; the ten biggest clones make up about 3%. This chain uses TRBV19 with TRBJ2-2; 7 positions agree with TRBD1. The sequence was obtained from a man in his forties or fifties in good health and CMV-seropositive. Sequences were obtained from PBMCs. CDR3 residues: CASRRGTDTGELFF. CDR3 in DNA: TGTGCCAGTAGGAGGGGGACAGACACCGGGGAGCTGTTTTTT.